Included here is one T cell receptor beta chain sequence, with context. Its antigen is not known. The CDR3 consists of 10 residues. The germline CDR1 and CDR2 sequences are SGDLS and YYNGEE. Trimming cost V 6 bases and J 1 base, with 1 base left between them. The 5'RACE template-switching step produced TCR cDNA and added a universal primer site and UMIs. TCRdb re-derived calls from the 5' RACE reads in MiXCR, one entry per CDR3 protein. This sample has some 400,000 distinct CDR3 sequences, with roughly a sixth found just once. The data belong to a study of T cells after yellow fever vaccination. Study-wide points: A weaker but faster secondary response was observed, peaking on day 5 versus 15.

The TCR originated in a young man who received the YFV17D yellow fever vaccine. Specimen: PBMCs, collected before the yellow fever booster vaccination. The chain recombines TRBV9 with TRBJ1-1; D unclear. The CDR3 DNA reads TGTGCCAGCACGAACACTGAAGCTTTCTTT. Encoded protein: CASTNTEAFF.